A selection of T cell receptor beta chains follows, all from one sample in a study of blood T cell repertoires in COVID-19. Data came from immunoSEQ multiplex PCR; TCRdb stores just in-frame clones and leaves some out. The repertoire holds roughly 430,000 clones, with over 75% as singletons. The specimen was PBMCs or T cells enriched from blood (not recorded which). These receptors came from a woman aged 40-49 years with acute COVID-19. CDR3s include the opening cysteine and the closing phenylalanine or tryptophan. A D gene is named only where the DNA matches it firmly. Size values are once, few and many counts, or a class for expanded clones, and some rows have none.

v_call | d_call | clone_size | cdr3_aa
TRBV30 | TRBD1 | - | CAWRRDRQTEAFF
TRBV4-1 | - | - | CASSQVTRQETQYF
TRBV5-6 | - | - | CASSLEQNQPQHF
TRBV2 | TRBD2 | - | CASIRLAGGPNIQYF
TRBV18 | - | - | CASSPQAKETQYF
TRBV18 | TRBD1 | - | CASSLGQGNEKLFF
TRBV5-1 | TRBD2 | - | CASSSGLTSGAYEQYF
TRBV9 | - | - | CASSVAGSGSPLHF
TRBV21-1 | - | - | CASSNSRVGVGYTF
TRBV14 | - | - | CASSAAGTSGPQHF
TRBV9 | TRBD1 | few | CASSVIEGAPTEAFF
TRBV2 | TRBD1 | - | CASRVGRGTPDTQYF
TRBV24-1 | - | - | CATSDFSRESSYNSPLHF
TRBV7-9 | TRBD1 | - | CASSFRQGDEKLFF
TRBV5-1 | TRBD1 | - | CASSLNRDRYYNEQFF
TRBV10-2 | - | - | CASSESYNYGYTF
TRBV29-1 | TRBD1 | - | CSVETGAGNTIYF
TRBV5-1 | - | - | CASSLDRAGAGVAQHF
TRBV30 | - | - | CAWSVAPLGYTF
TRBV11-2 | - | - | CASSLEAETQYF
TRBV4-1 | - | - | CASSQEGTGHNQPQHF
TRBV12-3/TRBV12-4 | - | - | CASTDLPGSPLHF
TRBV27 | - | - | CASRGTGQRYGYTF
TRBV6-2/TRBV6-3 | - | many | CASSSLLSGNTEAFF
TRBV29-1 | - | - | CSAQGQKGPQHF
TRBV2 | TRBD1 | many | CASSEGQGPWTEAFF
TRBV29-1 | - | - | CSVAGWTDQETQYF
TRBV2 | TRBD2 | - | CASRRTSGGAFETQYF
TRBV14 | - | once | CASSAYQGTEAFF
TRBV29-1 | TRBD1 | few | CSVEIYGTGDGNGYTF
TRBV6-5 | TRBD1 | - | CASSSGDRGLNQPQHF
TRBV4-1 | - | - | CASSQETLYGYTF
TRBV28 | TRBD1 | - | CASSSDLQGRGGANVLTF
TRBV7-8 | - | - | CASSPWGGLKTQYF
TRBV9 | TRBD2 | - | CASSVLAGGQIEQFF
TRBV29-1 | - | - | CSVEGVLLNTEAFF
TRBV7-9 | - | few | CASSLVLSNTEAFF
TRBV24-1 | TRBD1 | - | CATSDPGQRRGELFF
TRBV10-1 | - | - | CASPSQENTEAFF
TRBV2 | TRBD1 | - | CASSVRTGDGYTF
TRBV29-1 | - | - | CSVLPTGSLYEAFF
TRBV10-3 | TRBD1 | - | CAISGQGASNQPQHF
TRBV5-1 | - | - | CASSPTGDSYNEQFF
TRBV15 | TRBD1 | - | CATSTYRGRDEKLFF
TRBV11-2 | - | - | CASSLGRNNQPQHF
TRBV7-9 | - | - | CASSFWDGGSGSPQHF
TRBV7-9 | TRBD1 | - | CASSLGQGDGYTF
TRBV19 | TRBD1 | few | CASSTAGQGLAGELFF
TRBV13 | TRBD2 | - | CASSSGGRLAGRNTQYF
TRBV6-5 | - | - | CASSRSGWEQYF